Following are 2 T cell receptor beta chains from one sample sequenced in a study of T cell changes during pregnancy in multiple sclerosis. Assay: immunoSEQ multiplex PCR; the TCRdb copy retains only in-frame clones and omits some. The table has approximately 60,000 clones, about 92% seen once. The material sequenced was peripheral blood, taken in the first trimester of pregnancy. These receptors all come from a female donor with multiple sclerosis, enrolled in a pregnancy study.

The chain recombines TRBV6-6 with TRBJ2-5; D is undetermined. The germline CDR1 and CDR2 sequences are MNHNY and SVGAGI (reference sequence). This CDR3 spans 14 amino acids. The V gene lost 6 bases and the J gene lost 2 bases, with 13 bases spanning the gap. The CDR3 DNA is TGTGCCAGCAGACCCACCTCGGGTCAAGAGACCCAGTACTTC. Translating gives CASRPTSGQETQYF.

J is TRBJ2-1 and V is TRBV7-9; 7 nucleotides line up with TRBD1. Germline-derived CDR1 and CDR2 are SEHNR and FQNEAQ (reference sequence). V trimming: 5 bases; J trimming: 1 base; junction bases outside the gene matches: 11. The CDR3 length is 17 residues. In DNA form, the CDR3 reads TGTGCCAGCAGCGTCCCTCCGGGACAGACTTCCTACAATGAGCAGTTCTTC. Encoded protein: CASSVPPGQTSYNEQFF.